This is a list of T cell receptor beta chains from one sample in a study of cytomegalovirus exposure and HLA in healthy donors. Generated by immunoSEQ multiplex PCR, the TCRdb table keeps only in-frame clones and is missing some. The sample lists 60,000 to 90,000 clones; roughly 94% were seen once. Sequencing was performed on PBMCs. All receptors come from a woman under 30 in good health and CMV-seronegative. The CDR3 runs from the conserved cysteine through the conserved F or W. D genes are given only for firm matches. Rows may omit the clone size; those that give it use once, few, many or a size class.

v_call: TRBV19; d_call: TRBD1; j_call: TRBJ1-1; clone_size: -; cdr3_aa: CASSIGTGRMVTEAFF; cdr3_nt: TGTGCCAGTAGTATTGGGACAGGGAGGATGGTCACTGAAGCTTTCTTT
v_call: TRBV28; d_call: TRBD2; j_call: TRBJ2-3; clone_size: -; cdr3_aa: CASGLFGRTTDTQYF; cdr3_nt: TGTGCCAGCGGCCTCTTCGGGAGGACCACAGATACGCAGTATTTT
v_call: TRBV15; d_call: TRBD1; j_call: TRBJ2-1; clone_size: once; cdr3_aa: CATSRDRVGEQFF; cdr3_nt: TGTGCCACCAGCAGGGACAGGGTGGGTGAGCAGTTCTTC
v_call: TRBV19; d_call: TRBD2; j_call: TRBJ2-5; clone_size: -; cdr3_aa: CASSPQRGSTETQYF; cdr3_nt: TGTGCCAGTAGTCCACAGCGGGGTTCTACGGAGACCCAGTACTTC
v_call: TRBV4-1; d_call: -; j_call: TRBJ2-5; clone_size: -; cdr3_aa: CASSQDPGSGETQYF; cdr3_nt: TGCGCCAGCAGCCAAGATCCGGGGTCGGGGGAGACCCAGTACTTC
v_call: TRBV6-5; d_call: -; j_call: TRBJ2-7; clone_size: -; cdr3_aa: CASSSFYEQYF; cdr3_nt: TGTGCCAGCAGTTCCTTCTACGAGCAGTACTTC
v_call: TRBV19; d_call: -; j_call: TRBJ1-2; clone_size: -; cdr3_aa: CASSPDRGNYGYTF; cdr3_nt: TGTGCCAGTAGTCCCGACCGGGGGAACTATGGCTACACCTTC
v_call: TRBV7-2; d_call: TRBD1; j_call: TRBJ2-1; clone_size: -; cdr3_aa: CASTEAGTVYNEQFF; cdr3_nt: TGTGCCAGCACCGAGGCTGGGACAGTCTACAATGAGCAGTTCTTC
v_call: TRBV5-1; d_call: -; j_call: TRBJ2-7; clone_size: once; cdr3_aa: CASRPPTGFYEQYF; cdr3_nt: TGCGCCAGCAGGCCACCTACAGGGTTCTACGAGCAGTACTTC
v_call: TRBV29-1; d_call: -; j_call: TRBJ1-3; clone_size: -; cdr3_aa: CSVSGQPDSGNTIYF; cdr3_nt: TGCAGCGTTAGCGGACAGCCCGACTCTGGAAACACCATATATTTT
v_call: TRBV6-5; d_call: -; j_call: TRBJ2-7; clone_size: -; cdr3_aa: CASSYLRSYEQYF; cdr3_nt: TGTGCCAGCAGTTACCTGCGATCCTACGAGCAGTACTTC
v_call: TRBV7-2; d_call: -; j_call: TRBJ2-1; clone_size: -; cdr3_aa: CASSAHRANEQFF; cdr3_nt: TGTGCCAGCAGCGCCCACAGGGCCAATGAGCAGTTCTTC
v_call: TRBV5-6; d_call: -; j_call: TRBJ2-2; clone_size: -; cdr3_aa: CASSLDGFGTGELFF; cdr3_nt: TGTGCCAGCAGCTTGGACGGGTTTGGCACCGGGGAGCTGTTTTTT
v_call: TRBV4-1; d_call: -; j_call: TRBJ2-3; clone_size: -; cdr3_aa: CASSHQRTVDTQYF; cdr3_nt: TGCGCCAGCAGCCACCAAAGGACAGTAGATACGCAGTATTTT
v_call: TRBV7-9; d_call: -; j_call: TRBJ1-6; clone_size: -; cdr3_aa: CASSRTQGNSPLHF; cdr3_nt: TGTGCCAGCAGCCGGACTCAAGGGAATTCACCCCTCCACTTT
v_call: TRBV7-2; d_call: -; j_call: TRBJ1-4; clone_size: -; cdr3_aa: CASSQNEKLFF; cdr3_nt: TGTGCCAGCAGCCAAAATGAAAAACTGTTTTTT
v_call: TRBV11-1; d_call: TRBD1; j_call: TRBJ1-1; clone_size: -; cdr3_aa: CASSPDRGYTEAFF; cdr3_nt: TGTGCCAGCAGCCCGGACAGGGGTTACACTGAAGCTTTCTTT
v_call: TRBV6-5; d_call: TRBD1; j_call: TRBJ1-2; clone_size: -; cdr3_aa: CASRPRTGVNYGYTF; cdr3_nt: TGTGCCAGCAGACCGCGGACAGGGGTCAACTATGGCTACACCTTC
v_call: TRBV5-1; d_call: -; j_call: TRBJ1-2; clone_size: -; cdr3_aa: CASSLETGAGGYTF; cdr3_nt: TGCGCCAGCAGCTTGGAAACTGGGGCTGGAGGCTACACCTTC
v_call: TRBV9; d_call: -; j_call: TRBJ2-2; clone_size: -; cdr3_aa: CASSVGGNTGELFF; cdr3_nt: TGTGCCAGCAGCGTAGGGGGCAACACCGGGGAGCTGTTTTTT
v_call: TRBV4-2; d_call: TRBD2; j_call: TRBJ2-7; clone_size: -; cdr3_aa: CASSQDRGGAGEQYF; cdr3_nt: TGTGCCAGCAGCCAAGACCGCGGGGGGGCCGGCGAGCAGTATTTC
v_call: TRBV28; d_call: -; j_call: TRBJ1-2; clone_size: -; cdr3_aa: CASSPSHLGGLVGYGYTF; cdr3_nt: TGTGCCAGCAGTCCCAGCCACCTGGGAGGGTTGGTCGGCTATGGCTACACCTTC
v_call: TRBV12-5; d_call: -; j_call: TRBJ2-7; clone_size: -; cdr3_aa: CASGPFDKTYEQYF; cdr3_nt: TGTGCTAGTGGTCCCTTCGACAAAACCTACGAGCAGTACTTC
v_call: TRBV5-1; d_call: TRBD2; j_call: TRBJ2-1; clone_size: -; cdr3_aa: CASSPGGRTYNEQFF; cdr3_nt: TGCGCCAGCAGCCCGGGAGGGCGGACTTACAATGAGCAGTTCTTC
v_call: TRBV9; d_call: TRBD2; j_call: TRBJ2-7; clone_size: -; cdr3_aa: CASSVETSSVPVF; cdr3_nt: TGTGCCAGCAGCGTAGAGACTAGCTCGGTCCCGGTGTTC
v_call: TRBV7-3; d_call: -; j_call: TRBJ2-1; clone_size: -; cdr3_aa: CASSLTLAISYNEQFF; cdr3_nt: TGTGCCAGCAGCTTAACCCTAGCAATCTCCTACAATGAGCAGTTCTTC
v_call: TRBV10-3; d_call: -; j_call: TRBJ2-1; clone_size: -; cdr3_aa: CAIRGGGLNEQFF; cdr3_nt: TGTGCCATCAGAGGGGGGGGCCTGAATGAGCAGTTCTTC
v_call: TRBV29-1; d_call: TRBD1; j_call: TRBJ1-4; clone_size: once; cdr3_aa: CSVSLLNPGQGIRKLFF; cdr3_nt: TGCAGCGTTTCGCTGCTTAATCCGGGACAGGGGATCCGAAAACTGTTTTTT
v_call: TRBV9; d_call: -; j_call: TRBJ2-3; clone_size: -; cdr3_aa: CASSVAVYTDTQYF; cdr3_nt: TGTGCCAGCAGCGTAGCGGTTTACACAGATACGCAGTATTTT
v_call: TRBV5-1; d_call: TRBD1; j_call: TRBJ1-6; clone_size: -; cdr3_aa: CASSLAGQMLSPLHF; cdr3_nt: TGCGCCAGCAGCTTGGCGGGACAGATGCTCTCACCCCTCCACTTT
v_call: TRBV7-3; d_call: -; j_call: TRBJ2-6; clone_size: -; cdr3_aa: CASSLRPARGGAELPSGANVLTF; cdr3_nt: TGTGCCAGCAGCTTAAGACCGGCGAGGGGGGGCGCGGAGCTTCCTTCCGGGGCCAACGTCCTGACTTTC
v_call: TRBV5-6; d_call: -; j_call: TRBJ1-1; clone_size: -; cdr3_aa: CASSYTQGKAFF; cdr3_nt: TGTGCCAGCAGCTATACACAGGGAAAAGCTTTCTTT
v_call: TRBV11-2; d_call: -; j_call: TRBJ2-3; clone_size: -; cdr3_aa: CASSPGHLLPTDTQYF; cdr3_nt: TGTGCCAGCAGCCCCGGACACCTTCTCCCCACAGATACGCAGTATTTT
v_call: TRBV29-1; d_call: -; j_call: TRBJ1-2; clone_size: -; cdr3_aa: CSVTQGNYGYTF; cdr3_nt: TGCAGCGTCACCCAGGGGAACTATGGCTACACCTTC
v_call: TRBV6-4; d_call: -; j_call: TRBJ2-1; clone_size: once; cdr3_aa: CASSDSPGGEQFF; cdr3_nt: TGTGCCAGCAGTGACTCGCCAGGAGGTGAGCAGTTCTTC
v_call: TRBV29-1; d_call: -; j_call: TRBJ1-2; clone_size: few; cdr3_aa: CSAGGQHGYTF; cdr3_nt: TGCAGCGCCGGAGGGCAGCATGGCTACACCTTC
v_call: TRBV10-3; d_call: -; j_call: TRBJ1-1; clone_size: -; cdr3_aa: CAISASDRNTEAFF; cdr3_nt: TGTGCCATCAGTGCCTCGGACAGGAACACTGAAGCTTTCTTT
v_call: TRBV6-1; d_call: -; j_call: TRBJ1-1; clone_size: -; cdr3_aa: CASSESWNTEAFF; cdr3_nt: TGTGCCAGCAGTGAATCGTGGAACACTGAAGCTTTCTTT
v_call: TRBV5-4; d_call: TRBD1; j_call: TRBJ2-1; clone_size: -; cdr3_aa: CASRTGGRNEQFF; cdr3_nt: TGTGCCAGCAGAACAGGGGGCAGGAATGAGCAGTTCTTC
v_call: TRBV6-6; d_call: TRBD1; j_call: TRBJ1-2; clone_size: -; cdr3_aa: CASSAATGENGYTF; cdr3_nt: TGTGCCAGCAGTGCGGCGACAGGGGAGAATGGCTACACCTTC